These T cell receptor beta chains were read from a single sample in a study of T cell changes during pregnancy in multiple sclerosis. This table comes from immunoSEQ multiplex PCR, and its TCRdb copy is limited to in-frame clones, with some not included. This table has about 36,000 clones, approximately 90% appearing once. The source material was CD4+ T cells from peripheral blood mononuclear cells, sampled in the first trimester of pregnancy. These TCRs come from a female donor with multiple sclerosis, enrolled in a pregnancy study. The CDR3 runs from the conserved cysteine through the conserved F or W. A D gene is named only where the DNA matches it firmly. Clone sizes are given selectively: once, few, many, or a class where the clone is expanded.

v_call,d_call,j_call,clone_size,cdr3_aa,cdr3_nt
TRBV2,TRBD1,TRBJ1-4,few,CASSPPGQANEKLFF,TGTGCCAGCAGCCCCCCAGGACAGGCAAATGAAAAACTGTTTTTT
TRBV5-1,TRBD2,TRBJ2-3,NA,CASSSPGGADTQYF,TGCGCCAGCAGCTCGCCGGGGGGTGCAGATACGCAGTATTTT
TRBV7-9,TRBD1,TRBJ1-6,NA,CASSLMDRDSPLHF,TGTGCCAGCAGCCTCATGGACAGGGATTCACCCCTCCACTTT
TRBV19,NA,TRBJ1-2,once,CASNEGGANYGYTF,TGTGCCAGTAATGAGGGCGGCGCTAACTATGGCTACACCTTC
TRBV14,TRBD2,TRBJ2-1,NA,CASSQDFSGTSASLTYNEQFF,TGTGCCAGCAGCCAAGATTTTTCGGGGACTAGCGCCTCTCTGACCTACAATGAGCAGTTCTTC
TRBV27,TRBD1,TRBJ1-2,NA,CASSLITGANYGYTF,TGTGCCAGCAGTCTGATTACAGGGGCTAACTATGGCTACACCTTC
TRBV21-1,NA,TRBJ2-5,NA,CASSKKGGKETQYF,TGTGCCAGCAGCAAAAAAGGGGGAAAAGAGACCCAGTACTTC
TRBV5-1,TRBD1,TRBJ1-1,few,CASSLVGTGYTEAFF,TGCGCCAGCAGCTTGGTAGGGACAGGATACACTGAAGCTTTCTTT
TRBV27,NA,TRBJ1-1,NA,CASRLLSGNTEAFF,TGTGCCAGCAGGCTCCTTTCGGGGAACACTGAAGCTTTCTTT
TRBV30,TRBD1,TRBJ1-1,NA,CAWSFGVGTVGTEAFF,TGTGCCTGGAGTTTCGGGGTGGGGACAGTTGGAACTGAAGCTTTCTTT
TRBV7-9,NA,TRBJ2-1,NA,CASSLGTANEQFF,TGTGCCAGCAGCTTAGGGACAGCCAATGAGCAGTTCTTC
TRBV9,NA,TRBJ1-1,few,CASSPNLRGYTEAFF,TGTGCCAGCAGCCCTAACCTTAGAGGGTACACTGAAGCTTTCTTT
TRBV27,TRBD2,TRBJ2-3,once,CASRISGLAGVPDTQYF,TGTGCCAGCAGAATCTCGGGACTAGCGGGAGTCCCAGATACGCAGTATTTT
TRBV27,TRBD1,TRBJ1-1,few,CASRAESRGTEAFF,TGTGCCAGCAGGGCCGAAAGCAGGGGGACTGAAGCTTTCTTT
TRBV18,TRBD2,TRBJ2-2,once,CASSPLRTSDGELFF,TGTGCCAGCTCACCCCTCAGGACTAGCGACGGGGAGCTGTTTTTT
TRBV5-1,TRBD1,TRBJ2-2,NA,CASSFQPTGGLNTGELFF,TGCGCCAGCAGCTTCCAACCGACAGGGGGCTTAAACACCGGGGAGCTGTTTTTT
TRBV9,NA,TRBJ2-3,NA,CASSASGVRWTDTQYF,TGTGCCAGCAGCGCCTCCGGGGTCCGTTGGACAGATACGCAGTATTTT
TRBV5-5,NA,TRBJ1-5,NA,CASSETSSNQPQHF,TGTGCCAGCAGCGAAACATCTAGCAATCAGCCCCAGCATTTT
TRBV14,TRBD1,TRBJ1-4,NA,CASSQDTGVSEKLFF,TGTGCCAGCAGCCAAGATACAGGGGTTAGCGAAAAACTGTTTTTT
TRBV5-5,NA,TRBJ1-1,NA,CASSFLGPHQNTEAFF,TGTGCCAGCAGCTTTTTGGGGCCGCATCAAAATACTGAAGCTTTCTTT
TRBV10-3,NA,TRBJ2-5,once,CATRLGGGGGEETQYF,TGTGCCACCCGGCTGGGGGGGGGAGGGGGGGAAGAGACCCAGTACTTC
TRBV5-1,NA,TRBJ1-2,NA,CASSPVITNYGYTF,TGCGCCAGCAGCCCTGTTATAACTAACTATGGCTACACCTTC
TRBV5-8,TRBD1,TRBJ1-2,NA,CASSLVAGQPSRGYTF,TGTGCCAGCAGCTTGGTTGCGGGACAGCCATCTCGGGGCTACACCTTC
TRBV29-1,TRBD1,TRBJ2-4,NA,CSVVTGLAKNIQYF,TGCAGCGTCGTGACAGGGTTAGCCAAAAACATTCAGTACTTC
TRBV30,TRBD2,TRBJ2-1,few,CAWTTTDFGLAGSNEQFF,TGTGCCTGGACTACGACAGACTTTGGACTAGCGGGGTCGAATGAGCAGTTCTTC
TRBV10-3,NA,TRBJ1-3,NA,CAISEYTASGNTIYF,TGTGCCATCAGTGAGTATACAGCCTCTGGAAACACCATATATTTT
TRBV30,NA,TRBJ1-2,NA,CASLGQGGYGYTF,TGTGCCTCTCTAGGGCAGGGAGGCTATGGCTACACCTTC
TRBV29-1,TRBD1,TRBJ1-4,NA,CSVGTGNEKLFF,TGCAGCGTTGGGACAGGGAATGAAAAACTGTTTTTT
TRBV18,NA,TRBJ1-2,NA,CASLRDTSRDYGYTF,TGTGCCAGCTTAAGGGACACCTCCCGGGACTATGGCTACACCTTC
TRBV15,TRBD2,TRBJ2-7,NA,CATSRGAGGGYAQYF,TGTGCCACCAGCAGGGGAGCGGGGGGTGGCTACGCGCAGTACTTC
TRBV5-4,NA,TRBJ2-1,NA,CASSLRKEATNEQFF,TGTGCCAGCAGCTTGAGAAAAGAAGCGACTAATGAGCAGTTCTTC
TRBV27,TRBD1,TRBJ2-2,NA,CASSQRTGKAGELFF,TGTGCCAGCAGTCAACGGACAGGGAAGGCCGGGGAGCTGTTTTTT
TRBV14,NA,TRBJ1-1,NA,CASSQVGGYTEAFF,TGTGCCAGCAGCCAAGTTGGCGGGTATACTGAAGCTTTCTTT
TRBV7-9,NA,TRBJ2-1,NA,CASSSRTIDEQFF,TGTGCCAGCAGCTCCCGGACTATAGATGAGCAGTTCTTC
TRBV2,TRBD2,TRBJ2-7,NA,CASSESGGAYEQYF,TGTGCCAGCAGTGAAAGTGGGGGGGCCTACGAGCAGTACTTC
TRBV7-8,NA,TRBJ1-2,NA,CASSLGGRDGGGYTF,TGTGCCAGCAGCTTAGGAGGGCGGGACGGGGGTGGCTACACCTTC
TRBV2,TRBD2,TRBJ2-3,NA,CAIGLLAGGLGTDTQYF,TGTGCCATCGGACTCCTAGCGGGGGGGCTAGGGACAGATACGCAGTATTTT
TRBV27,NA,TRBJ1-5,NA,CASSFLGARNQPQHF,TGTGCCAGCAGTTTTTTGGGGGCGCGCAATCAGCCCCAGCATTTT
TRBV5-1,NA,TRBJ2-2,once,CASSPGLMASGELFF,TGCGCCAGCAGCCCCGGATTGATGGCTAGCGGGGAGCTGTTTTTT
TRBV7-2,NA,TRBJ2-7,NA,CASSLASGRLSSYEQYF,TGTGCCAGCAGCTTGGCCTCTGGCCGACTGAGCTCCTACGAGCAGTACTTC
TRBV7-2,NA,TRBJ1-5,NA,CASRAAGGNNQPQHF,TGTGCCAGCCGAGCAGCGGGAGGTAACAATCAGCCCCAGCATTTT
TRBV6-6,TRBD1,TRBJ1-1,NA,CASSLDRGGTEAFF,TGTGCCAGCAGTTTAGACAGGGGTGGCACTGAAGCTTTCTTT
TRBV29-1,NA,TRBJ1-2,NA,CSVAGAQSVDGYTF,TGCAGCGTTGCAGGGGCGCAAAGCGTGGATGGCTACACCTTC
TRBV5-5,NA,TRBJ1-1,NA,CASTLGGITPGTEAFF,TGTGCCAGCACCTTGGGGGGAATCACCCCGGGAACTGAAGCTTTCTTT
TRBV9,NA,TRBJ1-1,NA,CASSSGWKNTEAFF,TGTGCCAGCAGCTCGGGATGGAAGAACACTGAAGCTTTCTTT
TRBV7-6,NA,TRBJ1-3,NA,CASSRQGVSISGNTIYF,TGTGCCAGCAGCCGGCAAGGGGTTTCTATCTCTGGAAACACCATATATTTT
TRBV19,TRBD2,TRBJ2-3,NA,CASSLGGSPADTQYF,TGTGCCAGTTCCCTCGGCGGGAGCCCGGCAGATACGCAGTATTTT
TRBV30,NA,TRBJ1-2,NA,CAWMLPGNGYTF,TGTGCCTGGATGTTGCCAGGGAATGGCTACACCTTC